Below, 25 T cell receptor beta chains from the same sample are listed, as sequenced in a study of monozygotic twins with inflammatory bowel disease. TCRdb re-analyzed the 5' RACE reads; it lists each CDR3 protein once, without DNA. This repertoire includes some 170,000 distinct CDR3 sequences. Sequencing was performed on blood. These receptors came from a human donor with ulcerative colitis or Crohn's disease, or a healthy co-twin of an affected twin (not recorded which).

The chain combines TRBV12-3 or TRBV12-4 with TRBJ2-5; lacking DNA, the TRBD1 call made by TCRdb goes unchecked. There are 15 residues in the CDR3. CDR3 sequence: CASSPLGGARETQYF.

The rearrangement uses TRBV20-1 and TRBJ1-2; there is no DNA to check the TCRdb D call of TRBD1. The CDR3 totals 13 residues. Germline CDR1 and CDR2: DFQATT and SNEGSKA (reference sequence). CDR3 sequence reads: CSARGTGPYGYTF.

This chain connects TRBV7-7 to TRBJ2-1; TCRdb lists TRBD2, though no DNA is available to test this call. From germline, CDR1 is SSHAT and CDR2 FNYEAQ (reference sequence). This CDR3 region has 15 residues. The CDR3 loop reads CASSLGQREIDEQFF. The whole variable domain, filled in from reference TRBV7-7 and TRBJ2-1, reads GAGVSQSPRYKVTKRGQDVTLRCDPISSHATLYWYQQALGQGPEFLTYFNYEAQPDKSGLPSDRFSAERPEGSISTLTIQRTEQRDSAMYRCASSLGQREIDEQFFGPGTRLTVL.

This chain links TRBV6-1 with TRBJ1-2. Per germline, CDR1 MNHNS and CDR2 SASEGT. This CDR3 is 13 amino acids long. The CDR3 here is CASSESGNPLYTF.

The chain's CDR3 is CASSYRRAGNQPQHF. The V call is TRBV6-5, the J call TRBJ1-5. From germline, CDR1 is MNHEY and CDR2 SVGAGI. CDR3 length: 15 residues.

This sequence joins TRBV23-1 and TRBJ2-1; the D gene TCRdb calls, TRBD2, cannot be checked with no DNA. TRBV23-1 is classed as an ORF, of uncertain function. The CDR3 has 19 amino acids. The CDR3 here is CASSHPQSSSGRALNEQFF.

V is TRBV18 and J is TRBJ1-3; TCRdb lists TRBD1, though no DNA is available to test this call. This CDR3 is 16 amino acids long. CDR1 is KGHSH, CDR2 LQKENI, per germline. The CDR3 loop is CASSPNRGTSGNTIYF.

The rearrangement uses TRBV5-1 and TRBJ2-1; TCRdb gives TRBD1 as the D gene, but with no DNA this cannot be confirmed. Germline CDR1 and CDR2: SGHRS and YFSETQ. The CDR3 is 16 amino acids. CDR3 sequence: CASSSLDIAGATEQFF.

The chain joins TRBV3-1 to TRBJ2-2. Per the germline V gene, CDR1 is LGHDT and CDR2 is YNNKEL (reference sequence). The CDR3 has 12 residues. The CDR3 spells CASSANTGELFF.

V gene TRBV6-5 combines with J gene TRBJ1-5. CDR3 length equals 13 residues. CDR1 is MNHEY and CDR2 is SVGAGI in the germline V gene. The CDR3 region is CASSYSKIQPQHF.

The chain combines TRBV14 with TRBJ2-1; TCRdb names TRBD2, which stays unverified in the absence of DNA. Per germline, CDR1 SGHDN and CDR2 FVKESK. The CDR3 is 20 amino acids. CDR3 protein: CASSQDWTSGRPRLGNEQFF. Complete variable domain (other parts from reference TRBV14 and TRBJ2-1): EAGVTQFPSHSVIEKGQTVTLRCDPISGHDNLYWYRRVMGKEIKFLLHFVKESKQDESGMPNNRFLAERTGGTYSTLKVQPAELEDSGVYFCASSQDWTSGRPRLGNEQFFGPGTRLTVL.

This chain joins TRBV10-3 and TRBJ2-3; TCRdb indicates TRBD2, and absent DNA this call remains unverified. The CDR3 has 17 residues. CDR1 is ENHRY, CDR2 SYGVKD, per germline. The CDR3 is CAISESVAGGPTDTQYF.

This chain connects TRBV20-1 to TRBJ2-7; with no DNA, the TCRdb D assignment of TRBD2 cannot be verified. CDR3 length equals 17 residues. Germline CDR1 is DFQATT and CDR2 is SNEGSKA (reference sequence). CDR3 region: CSARTGLAGFFSYEQYF.

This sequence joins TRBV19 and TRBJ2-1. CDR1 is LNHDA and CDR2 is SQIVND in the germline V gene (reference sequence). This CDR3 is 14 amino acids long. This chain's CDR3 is CASSIFGVGDEQFF.

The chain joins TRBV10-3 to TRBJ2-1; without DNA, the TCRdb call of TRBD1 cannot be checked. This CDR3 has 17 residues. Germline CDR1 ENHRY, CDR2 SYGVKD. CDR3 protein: CAISESPWTGPRPQQFF.

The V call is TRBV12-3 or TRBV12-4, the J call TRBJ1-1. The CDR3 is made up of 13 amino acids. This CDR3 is CASALEGLSSAFF.

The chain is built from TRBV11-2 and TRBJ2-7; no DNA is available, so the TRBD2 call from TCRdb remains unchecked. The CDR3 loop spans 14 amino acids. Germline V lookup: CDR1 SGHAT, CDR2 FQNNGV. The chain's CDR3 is CASSPITSIYEQYF.

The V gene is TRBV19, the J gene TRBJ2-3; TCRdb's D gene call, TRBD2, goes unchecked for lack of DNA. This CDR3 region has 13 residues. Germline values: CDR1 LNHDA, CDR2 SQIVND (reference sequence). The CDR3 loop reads CASRPSGTDTQYF.

This CDR3 is CASSSQGPTYEQYF. The chain carries TRBV5-1 and TRBJ2-7; TCRdb picks TRBD2, but there is no DNA to check that call. The CDR3 is 14 amino acids. Germline assignment: CDR1 SGHRS and CDR2 YFSETQ.

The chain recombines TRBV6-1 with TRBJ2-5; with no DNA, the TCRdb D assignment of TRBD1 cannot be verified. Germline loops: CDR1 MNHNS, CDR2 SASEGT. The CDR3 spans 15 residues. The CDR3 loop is CASRTRRQGVETQYF.

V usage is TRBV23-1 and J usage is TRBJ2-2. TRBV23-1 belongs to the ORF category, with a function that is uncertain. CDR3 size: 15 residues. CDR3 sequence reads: CASSQSTGHTGELFF.

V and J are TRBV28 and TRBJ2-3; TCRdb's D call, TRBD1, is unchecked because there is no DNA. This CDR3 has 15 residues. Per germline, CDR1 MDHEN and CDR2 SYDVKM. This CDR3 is CAIGGGATSTDTQYF.

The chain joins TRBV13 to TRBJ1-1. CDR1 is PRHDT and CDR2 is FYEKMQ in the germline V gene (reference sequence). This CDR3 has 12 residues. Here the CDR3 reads CASSFTAYEAFF.

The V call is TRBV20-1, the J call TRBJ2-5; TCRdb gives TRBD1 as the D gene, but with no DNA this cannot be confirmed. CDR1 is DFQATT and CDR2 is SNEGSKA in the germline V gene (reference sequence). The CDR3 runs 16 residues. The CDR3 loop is CSARAPSGVRGGTQYF.

The CDR3 protein is CASSFHRGTEAFF. The rearrangement joins TRBV11-2 to TRBJ1-1; TCRdb's assignment of TRBD1 cannot be checked, as there is no DNA. Germline values: CDR1 SGHAT, CDR2 FQNNGV. The CDR3 sequence is 13 residues long.